This T cell receptor beta chain was sequenced for a study of PD-L1 blockade in urothelial cancer. About the study: The authors examined blood 3 weeks (second dose) and 6 weeks after treatment start. Overall study findings and caveats: Better survival was predicted by below-median pretreatment blood TCR clonality. Enhanced expansion of tumor-associated blood clones at 3 weeks characterized durable-benefit patients.

Details on this clone: Its antigen is currently unknown.

Time point given: pretreatment peripheral blood. Here immunoSEQ multiplex PCR was the method, and the copy in TCRdb shows in-frame clones only, minus some. The top ten clones hold 20% to 25% of a sample with 45,000 or so clones, over 75% of them seen once. This CDR3 is built from 12 residues. Germline values: CDR1 SGHVS, CDR2 FQNEAQ. The V gene lost 3 bases and the J gene lost 4 bases, with 6 bases spanning the gap. The sample consisted of PBMCs, taken around atezolizumab (anti-PD-L1) treatment. The chain joins TRBV7-8 to TRBJ1-2; weak D call: TRBD1 (5 bases). This receptor was taken from a donor aged 40 or older with urothelial cancer. In DNA, the CDR3 is TGTGCCAGCAGCTTCGACAGCTATGGCTACACCTTC. Its protein is CASSFDSYGYTF.